The 6 T cell receptor beta chains in this list originate from one sample, sequenced in a study of preoperative IRX-2 immunotherapy in early breast cancer. Measured with immunoSEQ multiplex PCR; TCRdb has only the in-frame clones, and not every one. The repertoire holds approximately 25,000 clones, with around 75% as singletons. This sample's treatment: preoperative locoregional IRX-2 cytokine immunotherapy. Sequences were derived from lymph node tissue, sampled after IRX-2 immunotherapy. The origin of the receptors is a human donor with breast cancer.

The chain employs TRBV6-8 and TRBJ2-1; 10 positions match TRBD2. Trimming removed 6 bases from V and 6 bases from J; junction bases left unmatched: 11. CDR1 is MNHGY and CDR2 is SAAAGT in the germline V gene. This CDR3 comprises 16 residues. The CDR3 spells CASRGLAGGLGNEQFF. CDR3 bases: TGTGCCAGCAGGGGGTTAGCGGGAGGCTTAGGCAATGAGCAGTTCTTC.

This clone was detected once. At one end, the junction sequence differs from germline, possibly due to a read error. V gene TRBV6-8 combines with J gene TRBJ2-5, with no clear D. There are 14 residues in the CDR3. Germline assignment: CDR1 MNHGY and CDR2 SAAAGT. CDR3 coding DNA: TGTGCCATCAGTGCAAAACTGGAGCAAGAGACCCAGTACTTC. Its translation: CAISAKLEQETQYF.

In this sample, this clone turned up once. J is TRBJ2-5 and V is TRBV5-1, with 11 bases aligning to TRBD2. The CDR3 loop spans 19 amino acids. CDR1 and CDR2 (germline): SGHRS, YFSETQ. V shed 3 bases and J 5 bases; nucleotides not matched to a gene: 18. CDR3 nucleotides: TGCGCCAGCAGCTGGTATCCCCGACTAGCGGGATTATCGGGGGAGACCCAGTACTTC. It yields the protein CASSWYPRLAGLSGETQYF.

The gene calls are TRBV19 and TRBJ2-7; either TRBD1 or TRBD2 may supply D (5 bases each). Germline lookup yields CDR1 LNHDA and CDR2 SQIVND (reference sequence). This CDR3 region has 15 residues. V lost 6 bases, J lost 0 bases, and 15 bases lay in between. This chain's CDR3 is CASREGESPSYEQYF. The CDR3, as DNA: TGTGCCAGTAGAGAAGGGGAGTCACCCTCCTACGAGCAGTACTTC. The full variable domain, in which reference TRBV19 and TRBJ2-7 provide the parts outside the CDR3, is DGGITQSPKYLFRKEGQNVTLSCEQNLNHDAMYWYRQDPGQGLRLIYYSQIVNDFQKGDIAEGYSVSREKKESFPLTVTSAQKNPTAFYLCASREGESPSYEQYFGPGTRLTVT.

The chain uses TRBV30 and TRBJ2-1; 9 nucleotides align to TRBD2. Germline loops: CDR1 GTSNPN, CDR2 SVGIG (reference sequence). Unmatched junction bases numbered 14, after V lost 8 bases and J lost 3 bases. The CDR3 runs 16 residues. The CDR3 reads CAASLAGRENYNEQFF. The CDR3 DNA follows: TGTGCCGCCTCGCTAGCGGGAAGGGAAAACTACAATGAGCAGTTCTTC.

The sample holds one count of this clone. The chain joins TRBV28 to TRBJ1-4; D may be TRBD1 (5 bases). Germline V gene sequence: CDR1 MDHEN, CDR2 SYDVKM. The CDR3 is 15 residues long. The V gene lost 7 bases and the J gene lost 12 bases, with 24 bases spanning the gap. The CDR3 is CASTTGRRPLSELFF. The CDR3 bases are TGTGCCAGCACCACGGGACGGAGGCCCCTATCGGAACTGTTTTTT.